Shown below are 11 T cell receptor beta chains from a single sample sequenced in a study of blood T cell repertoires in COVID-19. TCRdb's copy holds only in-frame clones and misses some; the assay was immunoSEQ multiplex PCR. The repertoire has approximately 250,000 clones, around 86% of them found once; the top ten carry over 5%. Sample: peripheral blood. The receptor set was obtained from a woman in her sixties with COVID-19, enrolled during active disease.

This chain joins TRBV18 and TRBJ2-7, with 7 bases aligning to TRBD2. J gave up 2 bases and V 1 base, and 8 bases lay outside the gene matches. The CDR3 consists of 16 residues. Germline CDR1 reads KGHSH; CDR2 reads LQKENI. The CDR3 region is CASSPRERGAPYEQYF. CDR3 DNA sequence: TGTGCCAGCTCACCACGTGAGCGGGGAGCACCCTACGAGCAGTACTTC.

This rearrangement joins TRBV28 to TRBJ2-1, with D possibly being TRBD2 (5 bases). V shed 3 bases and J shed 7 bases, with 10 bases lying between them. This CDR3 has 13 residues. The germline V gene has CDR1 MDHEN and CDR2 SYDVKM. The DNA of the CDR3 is TGTGCCAGCAGTTTTAGCGATAGGAATGAGCAGTTCTTC. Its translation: CASSFSDRNEQFF.

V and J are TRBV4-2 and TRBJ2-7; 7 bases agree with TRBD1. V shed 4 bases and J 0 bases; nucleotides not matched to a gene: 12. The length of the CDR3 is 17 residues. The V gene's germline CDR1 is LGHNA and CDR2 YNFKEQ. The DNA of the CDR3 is TGTGCCAGCAGCCGAGCGACAGGGTCTGTCAACTCCTACGAGCAGTACTTC. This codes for CASSRATGSVNSYEQYF.

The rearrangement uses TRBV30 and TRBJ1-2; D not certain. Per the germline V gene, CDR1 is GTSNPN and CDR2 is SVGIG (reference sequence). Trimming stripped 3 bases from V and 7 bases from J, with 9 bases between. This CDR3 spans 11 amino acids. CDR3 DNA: TGTGCCTGGAGGGCGGTCACTGGCTACACCTTC. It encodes CAWRAVTGYTF.

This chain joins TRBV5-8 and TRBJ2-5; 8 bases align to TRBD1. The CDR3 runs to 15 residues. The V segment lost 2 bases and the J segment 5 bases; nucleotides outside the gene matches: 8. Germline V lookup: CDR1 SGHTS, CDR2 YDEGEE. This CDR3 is CASSLGQGAPETQYF. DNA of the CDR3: TGTGCCAGCAGCTTAGGGCAGGGGGCCCCGGAGACCCAGTACTTC.

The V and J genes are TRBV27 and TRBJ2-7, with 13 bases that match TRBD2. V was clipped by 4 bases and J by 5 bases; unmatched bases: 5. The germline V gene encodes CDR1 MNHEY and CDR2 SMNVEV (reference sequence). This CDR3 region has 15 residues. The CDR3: CASSSAGLAGNEQYF. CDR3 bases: TGTGCCAGCAGTTCCGCGGGACTAGCGGGAAACGAGCAGTACTTC.

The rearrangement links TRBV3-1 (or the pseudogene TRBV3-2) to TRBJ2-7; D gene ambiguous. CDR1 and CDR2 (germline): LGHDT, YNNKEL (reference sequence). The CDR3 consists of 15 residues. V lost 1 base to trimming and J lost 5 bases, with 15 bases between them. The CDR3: CASSQALGPGHEQYF. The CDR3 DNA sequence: TGTGCCAGCAGCCAAGCCCTGGGCCCCGGTCACGAGCAGTACTTC.

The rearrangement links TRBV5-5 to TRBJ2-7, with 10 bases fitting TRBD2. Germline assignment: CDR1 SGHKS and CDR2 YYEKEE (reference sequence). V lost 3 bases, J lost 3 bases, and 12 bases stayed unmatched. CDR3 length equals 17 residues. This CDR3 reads CASSSQPLAGGDYEQYF. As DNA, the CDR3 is TGTGCCAGCAGCTCACAACCCTTAGCGGGAGGCGACTACGAGCAGTACTTC.

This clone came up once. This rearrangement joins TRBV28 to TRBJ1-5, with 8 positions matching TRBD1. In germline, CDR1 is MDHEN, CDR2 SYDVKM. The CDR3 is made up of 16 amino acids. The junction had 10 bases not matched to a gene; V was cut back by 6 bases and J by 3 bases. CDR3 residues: CASRWTGNRPNQPQHF. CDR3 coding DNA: TGTGCCAGCAGGTGGACAGGGAATCGCCCCAATCAGCCCCAGCATTTT. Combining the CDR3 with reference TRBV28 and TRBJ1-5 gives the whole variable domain DVKVTQSSRYLVKRTGEKVFLECVQDMDHENMFWYRQDPGLGLRLIYFSYDVKMKEKGDIPEGYSVSREKKERFSLILESASTNQTSMYLCASRWTGNRPNQPQHFGDGTRLSIL.

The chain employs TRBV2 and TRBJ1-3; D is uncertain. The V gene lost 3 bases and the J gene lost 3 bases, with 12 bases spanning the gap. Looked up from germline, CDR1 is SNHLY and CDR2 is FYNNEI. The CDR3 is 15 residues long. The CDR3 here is CASSEPTRRGNTIYF. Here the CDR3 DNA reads TGTGCCAGCAGTGAGCCTACCAGGCGTGGAAACACCATATATTTT.

CDR3 bases: TGTGCCAGCAGGGTTAGCGGGAGTTCAACCGGGGAGCTGTTTTTT. It specifies CASRVSGSSTGELFF. This rearrangement joins TRBV2 to TRBJ2-2; 9 bases agree with TRBD2. The V gene's germline CDR1 is SNHLY and CDR2 FYNNEI. V gave up 6 bases and J gave up 5 bases; unmatched junction bases: 7. The CDR3 is made up of 15 amino acids.